The 16 T cell receptor beta chains below all came from one sample that was sequenced in a study of blood T cell repertoires in COVID-19. TCRdb's copy holds only in-frame clones and misses some; the assay was immunoSEQ multiplex PCR. The table lists 120,000 to 150,000 clones, about 80% of them singletons. The sample was PBMCs or T cells enriched from blood (not recorded which). These receptors came from a middle-aged man in a cohort exposed to, infected with or recovered from COVID-19 (not recorded which).

The chain links TRBV7-2 to TRBJ1-5; D uncertain. The CDR3 runs to 11 residues. Germline loops: CDR1 SGHTA, CDR2 FQGNSA. V was trimmed by 8 bases and J by 2 bases, leaving 4 bases between them. In DNA, the CDR3 is TGTGCCAGCGGCCGCAATCAGCCCCAGCATTTT. Translating gives CASGRNQPQHF.

The chain combines TRBV10-1 with TRBJ1-2, with D maybe TRBD1 (5 bases). The CDR3 runs to 13 residues. CDR1 is WNHNN, CDR2 SYGVQD, per germline (reference sequence). V lost 5 bases to trimming and J lost 6 bases, with 13 bases between them. CDR3 protein: CASSRGPADGYTF. In DNA form, the CDR3 reads TGCGCCAGCAGTAGGGGCCCGGCGGATGGCTACACCTTC.

This clone has only a few counts. This rearrangement joins TRBV7-8 to TRBJ1-1, with 9 bases lining up with TRBD1. V gave up 3 bases and J gave up 3 bases; unmatched junction bases: 2. This CDR3 region has 14 residues. Germline CDR1 and CDR2: SGHVS and FQNEAQ. The DNA of the CDR3 is TGTGCCAGCAGCTTGGACAGGGGAGACACTGAAGCTTTCTTT. Protein sequence: CASSLDRGDTEAFF.

This chain connects TRBV2 to TRBJ2-3; 7 bases align to TRBD2. Germline CDR1 reads SNHLY; CDR2 reads FYNNEI. The length of the CDR3 is 16 residues. V shed 5 bases and J 2 bases; nucleotides not matched to a gene: 10. CDR3 loop: CASSYPAGPFTDTQYF. The CDR3 DNA follows: TGTGCCAGCAGTTACCCAGCGGGGCCGTTCACAGATACGCAGTATTTT.

This clone has only a few counts. This chain links TRBV19 with TRBJ2-7; tentative D call: TRBD1 (6 bases). Trimming removed 6 bases at V and 2 bases at J, with 14 bases between. CDR1 and CDR2 from the germline V gene are LNHDA and SQIVND (reference sequence). CDR3 length: 14 residues. The CDR3, as DNA: TGTGCCAGTAGGCCGACAGGCGGCGCCTACGAGCAGTACTTC. Translating it yields CASRPTGGAYEQYF.

The chain employs TRBV3-1 (or the pseudogene TRBV3-2) and TRBJ1-2; TRBD1 matches at 7 bases. Germline V CDR1 and CDR2: LGHDT, YNNKEL (reference sequence). V lost 4 bases, J lost 8 bases, and 13 bases stayed unmatched. This CDR3 region has 15 residues. CDR3 sequence: CASSPSLDRDGGYTF. The CDR3 coding sequence is TGTGCCAGCAGCCCCTCCCTTGACAGGGACGGCGGCTACACCTTC.

This chain connects TRBV5-1 to TRBJ2-7, with 8 bases that match TRBD1. This CDR3 contains 15 residues. CDR1 is SGHRS and CDR2 is YFSETQ in the germline V gene. The ends lost 0 bases at V and 3 bases at J; junction bases unmatched: 5. CDR3 in amino acids: CASSLAFGQGYEQYF. For the CDR3, the DNA is TGCGCCAGCAGCTTGGCTTTTGGACAGGGCTACGAGCAGTACTTC. Combining the CDR3 with reference TRBV5-1 and TRBJ2-7 gives the whole variable domain KAGVTQTPRYLIKTRGQQVTLSCSPISGHRSVSWYQQTPGQGLQFLFEYFSETQRNKGNFPGRFSGRQFSNSRSEMNVSTLELGDSALYLCASSLAFGQGYEQYFGPGTRLTVT.

This rearrangement joins TRBV4-3 to TRBJ1-1; no clear D gene. The CDR3 runs 14 residues. Trimming pared 1 base from V and 4 bases from J, leaving 10 bases between. Germline values: CDR1 LGHNA, CDR2 YSLEER. The CDR3 protein is CASSQVARGTEAFF. The CDR3 DNA reads TGCGCCAGCAGCCAAGTCGCCAGAGGCACTGAAGCTTTCTTT.

The gene calls are TRBV18 and TRBJ2-3; weak D call: TRBD1 (5 bases). Germline values: CDR1 KGHSH, CDR2 LQKENI. This CDR3 spans 14 amino acids. The V and J ends lost 6 bases and 0 bases respectively, with 10 bases between them. Here the CDR3 reads CASSPTESTDTQYF. Here the CDR3 DNA reads TGTGCCAGCTCCCCGACAGAGAGCACAGATACGCAGTATTTT.

This chain joins TRBV30 and TRBJ1-2, with 9 positions matching TRBD1. The germline V gene has CDR1 GTSNPN and CDR2 SVGIG (reference sequence). The junction had 14 bases not matched to a gene; V was cut back by 0 bases and J by 6 bases. The CDR3 runs 17 residues. The CDR3 coding sequence is TGTGCCTGGAGTGTCCCCGGGACAGGGATTTTCAGCAATGGCTACACCTTC. Protein: CAWSVPGTGIFSNGYTF. The full variable domain, its missing parts supplied by reference TRBV30 and TRBJ1-2, is SQTIHQWPATLVQPVGSPLSLECTVEGTSNPNLYWYRQAAGRGLQLLFYSVGIGQISSEVPQNLSASRPQDRQFILSSKKLLLSDSGFYLCAWSVPGTGIFSNGYTFGSGTRLTVV.

This clone showed up just once. V and J are TRBV4-1 and TRBJ1-1; D uncertain. V gave up 3 bases and J gave up 2 bases, with 16 bases separating them. Germline-derived CDR1 and CDR2 are MGHRA and YSYEKL. This CDR3 is built from 16 residues. The chain's CDR3 is CASSHLEGLFNTEAFF. The CDR3 nucleotides read TGCGCCAGCAGCCACTTGGAGGGTCTTTTTAACACTGAAGCTTTCTTT.

The chain recombines TRBV18 with TRBJ1-2; 9 bases agree with TRBD1. This CDR3 comprises 15 residues. With 3 bases clipped from V and 8 bases from J, the junction kept 10 bases outside the gene matches. Germline V CDR1 and CDR2: KGHSH, LQKENI. In DNA, the CDR3 is TGTGCCAGCTCACCCAAAGCCGGGACAGGGAACGGCTACACCTTC. Residues: CASSPKAGTGNGYTF.

The CDR3 DNA reads TGCGCCAGCAGCAGGGGCCCGGGGAACACTGAAGCTTTCTTT. Its translation: CASSRGPGNTEAFF. V usage is TRBV4-1 and J usage is TRBJ1-1; tentative D call: TRBD1 (5 bases). CDR3 size: 14 residues. V was cut by 5 bases and J by 1 base, with 11 bases left in between. Germline values: CDR1 MGHRA, CDR2 YSYEKL.

This clone was detected only once. The CDR3 DNA follows: TGTGCCATCAGTGATCCAGTTAGGGGGACTAGCGGGAGGGTCCGGGGGACAGATACGCAGTATTTT. Its translation is CAISDPVRGTSGRVRGTDTQYF. V and J are TRBV10-3 and TRBJ2-3, with 16 bases aligning to TRBD2. V was clipped by 3 bases and J by 3 bases; unmatched bases: 18. The CDR3 sequence is 22 residues long. The V gene's germline CDR1 is ENHRY and CDR2 SYGVKD.

This clone is a singleton in its sample. This chain connects TRBV5-1 to TRBJ2-7, with TRBD2 identical over 13 bases. The V and J ends lost 7 bases and 3 bases, in that order; junction bases with no gene match: 4. Germline V gene lookup returns CDR1 SGHRS and CDR2 YFSETQ. CDR3 size: 14 residues. CDR3 protein: CASGLAGDGYEQYF. The CDR3 bases are TGCGCCAGCGGACTAGCGGGAGATGGCTACGAGCAGTACTTC. The variable domain in full, completed from reference TRBV5-1 and TRBJ2-7, reads KAGVTQTPRYLIKTRGQQVTLSCSPISGHRSVSWYQQTPGQGLQFLFEYFSETQRNKGNFPGRFSGRQFSNSRSEMNVSTLELGDSALYLCASGLAGDGYEQYFGPGTRLTVT.

This clone was found once. The chain recombines TRBV24-1 with TRBJ2-6; D is possibly TRBD2 (5 bases). The length of the CDR3 is 18 residues. Germline CDR1 KGHDR, CDR2 SFDVKD. V dropped 4 bases and J dropped 0 bases, with 15 bases sitting between them. The CDR3 nucleotides are TGTGCCACCAGTGACCCTCGGGGTGGACCCTCTGGGGCCAACGTCCTGACTTTC. Translation: CATSDPRGGPSGANVLTF.